The table lists the clone carrying this TCR beta chain with a few counts. Using RNA transcripts as the source, TCR beta CDR3 regions were amplified. HTBI primers drove first-round RT-PCR of the TCR CDR3. Via MiXCR, TCRdb re-called the multiplex PCR reads, giving one row per CDR3 protein. The sample shows under 400,000 distinct CDR3 sequences, about a sixth of them seen only once. The sample belongs to a study of T cells in Graves' hyperthyroidism and ophthalmopathy. Sequencing was carried out using blood. This sequence was found in a woman aged 40 to 50 with Graves' ophthalmopathy.

The CDR3 DNA follows: TGTGCCAGCAACGTGGACGAAAACAATGAGCAGTTCTTC. Protein product: CASNVDENNEQFF. The genes are TRBV11-1 and TRBJ2-1; D unclear. This CDR3 contains 13 residues. Germline loops: CDR1 SGHAT, CDR2 FQDESV (reference sequence). V lost 7 bases, J lost 5 bases, and 12 bases lay in between.